This T cell receptor beta chain was captured in a study of blood T cell repertoires in COVID-19. In the study overall: Sample material is recorded as cDNA or gDNA derived from T cells, B-cell-depleted T cells, or PBMCs.

As handled by the study authors: Scientists estimated how many nucleated cells there were by amplifying reference gene primers. Profiling relied on immunoSEQ multiplex PCR, and the TCRdb table lists in-frame clones only, not all of them. The DNA gave D and trimming, while V, J and clone size come from that table. Of fewer than 200,000 clones listed, over 80% are singletons. The CDR3 consists of 14 residues. Germline V gene sequence: CDR1 KGHSH, CDR2 LQKENI. V was clipped by 3 bases and J by 2 bases, with 7 bases between them. Membership in each cohort depended on participant-reported clinical history.

Source material: PBMCs or T cells enriched from blood (not recorded which). The source is a woman between 50 and 59 years old who had recovered from COVID-19. The chain uses TRBV18 and TRBJ2-2; D is ambiguous. As DNA, the CDR3 is TGTGCCAGCTCACCGGTGGCAAACACCGGGGAGCTGTTTTTT. As protein: CASSPVANTGELFF.